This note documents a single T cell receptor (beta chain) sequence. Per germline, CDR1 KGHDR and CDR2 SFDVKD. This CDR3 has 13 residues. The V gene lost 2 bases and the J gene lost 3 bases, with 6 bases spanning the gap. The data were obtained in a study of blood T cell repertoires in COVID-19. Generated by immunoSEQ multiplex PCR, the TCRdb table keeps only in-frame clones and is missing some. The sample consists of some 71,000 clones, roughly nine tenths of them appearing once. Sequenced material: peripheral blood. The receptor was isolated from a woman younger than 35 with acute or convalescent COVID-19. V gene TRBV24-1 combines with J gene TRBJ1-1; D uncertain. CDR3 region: CATSDSSDTEAFF. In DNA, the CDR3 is TGTGCCACCAGTGATTCGTCCGACACTGAAGCTTTCTTT.